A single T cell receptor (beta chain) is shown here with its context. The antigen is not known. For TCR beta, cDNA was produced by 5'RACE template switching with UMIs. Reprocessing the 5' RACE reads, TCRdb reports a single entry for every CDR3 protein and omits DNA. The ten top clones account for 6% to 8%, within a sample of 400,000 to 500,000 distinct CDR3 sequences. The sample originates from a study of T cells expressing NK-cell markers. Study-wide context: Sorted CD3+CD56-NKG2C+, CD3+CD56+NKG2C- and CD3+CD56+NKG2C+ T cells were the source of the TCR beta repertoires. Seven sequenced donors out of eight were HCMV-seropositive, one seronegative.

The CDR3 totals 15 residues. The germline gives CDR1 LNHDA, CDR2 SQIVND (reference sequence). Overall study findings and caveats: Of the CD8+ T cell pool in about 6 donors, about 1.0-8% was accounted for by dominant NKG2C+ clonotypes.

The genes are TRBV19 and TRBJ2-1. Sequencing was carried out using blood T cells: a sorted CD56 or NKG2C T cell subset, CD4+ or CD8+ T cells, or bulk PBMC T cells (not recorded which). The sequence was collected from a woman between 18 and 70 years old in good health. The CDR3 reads CASSIHQSSYNEQFF.